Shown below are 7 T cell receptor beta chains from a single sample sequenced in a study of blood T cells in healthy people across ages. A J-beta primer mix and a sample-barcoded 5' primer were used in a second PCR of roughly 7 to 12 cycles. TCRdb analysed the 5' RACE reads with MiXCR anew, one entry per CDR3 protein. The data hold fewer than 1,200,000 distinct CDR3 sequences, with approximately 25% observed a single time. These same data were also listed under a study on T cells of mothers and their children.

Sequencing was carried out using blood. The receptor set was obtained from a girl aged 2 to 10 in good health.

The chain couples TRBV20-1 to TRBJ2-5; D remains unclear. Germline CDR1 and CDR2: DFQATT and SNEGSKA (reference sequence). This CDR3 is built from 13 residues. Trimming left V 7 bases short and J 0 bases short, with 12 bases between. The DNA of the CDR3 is TGCAGTGGCCCACTACCGTACCAAGAGACCCAGTACTTC. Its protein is CSGPLPYQETQYF.

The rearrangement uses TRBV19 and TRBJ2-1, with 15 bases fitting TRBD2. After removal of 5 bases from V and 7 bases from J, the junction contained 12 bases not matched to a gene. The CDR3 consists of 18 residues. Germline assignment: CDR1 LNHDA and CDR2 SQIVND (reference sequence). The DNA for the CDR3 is TGTGCCAGTAGTTTCCGAGGACTAGCGGGAGGGCCTGATAATGAGCAGTTCTTC. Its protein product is CASSFRGLAGGPDNEQFF.

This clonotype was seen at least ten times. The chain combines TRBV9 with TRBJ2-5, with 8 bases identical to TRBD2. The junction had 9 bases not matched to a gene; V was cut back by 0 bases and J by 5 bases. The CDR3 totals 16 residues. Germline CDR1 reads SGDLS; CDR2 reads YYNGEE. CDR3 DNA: TGTGCCAGCAGCGTAGACGGAGCGGGGGCGATGGAGACCCAGTACTTC. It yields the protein CASSVDGAGAMETQYF. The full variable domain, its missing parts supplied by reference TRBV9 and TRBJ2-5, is DSGVTQTPKHLITATGQRVTLRCSPRSGDLSVYWYQQSLDQGLQFLIQYYNGEERAKGNILERFSAQQFPDLHSELNLSSLELGDSALYFCASSVDGAGAMETQYFGPGTRLLVL.

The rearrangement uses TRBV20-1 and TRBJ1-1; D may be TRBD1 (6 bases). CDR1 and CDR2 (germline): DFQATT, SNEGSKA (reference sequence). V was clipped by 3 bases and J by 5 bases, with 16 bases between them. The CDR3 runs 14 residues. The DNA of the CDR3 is TGCAGTGCTAGGCCTCTAGGGGGGGGAACTGAAGCTTTCTTT. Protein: CSARPLGGGTEAFF.

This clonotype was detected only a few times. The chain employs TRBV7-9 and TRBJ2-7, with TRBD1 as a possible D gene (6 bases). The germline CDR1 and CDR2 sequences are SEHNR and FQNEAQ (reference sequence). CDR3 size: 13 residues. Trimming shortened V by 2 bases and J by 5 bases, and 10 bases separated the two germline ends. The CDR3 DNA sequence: TGTGCCAGCAGCTTAACCAGGGGACACGAGCAGTACTTC. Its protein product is CASSLTRGHEQYF. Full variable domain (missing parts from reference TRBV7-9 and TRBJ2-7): DTGVSQNPRHKITKRGQNVTFRCDPISEHNRLYWYRQTLGQGPEFLTYFQNEAQLEKSRLLSDRFSAERPKGSFSTLEIQRTEQGDSAMYLCASSLTRGHEQYFGPGTRLTVT.

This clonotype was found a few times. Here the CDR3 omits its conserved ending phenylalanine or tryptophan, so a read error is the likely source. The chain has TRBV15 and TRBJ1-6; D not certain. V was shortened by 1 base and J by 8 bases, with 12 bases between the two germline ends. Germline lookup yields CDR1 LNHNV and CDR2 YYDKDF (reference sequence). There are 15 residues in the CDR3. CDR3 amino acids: CATSRAPGEDSPLHL. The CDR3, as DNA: TGTGCCACCAGCAGAGCACCGGGAGAAGATTCACCCCTCCACCTT.

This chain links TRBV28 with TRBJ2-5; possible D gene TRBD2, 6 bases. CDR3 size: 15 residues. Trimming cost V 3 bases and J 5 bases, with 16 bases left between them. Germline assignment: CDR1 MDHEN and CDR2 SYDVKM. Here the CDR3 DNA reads TGTGCCAGCAGTTTGAGAGGCGGAGGGTTGGAGACCCAGTACTTC. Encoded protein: CASSLRGGGLETQYF.